This T cell receptor beta chain was documented in a study of T cells in Graves' hyperthyroidism and ophthalmopathy. This clonotype appeared many times. The CDR3 regions of TCR beta were amplified from RNA transcripts. First-round RT-PCR targeting the TCR CDR3 was performed with the HTBI primer set. TCRdb ran MiXCR on the multiplex PCR reads and lists one entry per CDR3 protein. This table holds 550,000 to 700,000 distinct CDR3 sequences, 14% to 15% found once. The germline gives CDR1 MDHEN, CDR2 SYDVKM. The CDR3 covers 15 residues. Between the trimmed V and J ends, which lost 6 bases and 4 bases, there was a span of 16 bases. Ophthalmopathy patients had moderate-to-severe active disease, CAS ≥3, NOSPECS ≥4, and disease duration under 3 months. Every diagnosis used clinical symptoms, serum thyroxine and TRAb, thyroid ultrasound and orbital computed tomography.

Sequencing was performed on blood. This sequence originates from a middle-aged woman with Graves' ophthalmopathy. The chain links TRBV28 to TRBJ1-3; D possibly corresponds to TRBD1 (6 bases). The DNA for the CDR3 is TGTGCCAGCAGGTCCATGGGGGGCGCGGGAAACACCATATATTTT. It yields the protein CASRSMGGAGNTIYF.